This T cell receptor beta chain was identified during a study of beta chain features in type 1 diabetes. Study-level background: All samples combined gave around 98,000,000 sorted cells for examination.

There are a few counts of this clone. Its antigen is unidentified. Trimming shortened V by 5 bases and J by 0 bases, and 8 bases separated the two germline ends. From germline, CDR1 is MNHEY and CDR2 SMNVEV (reference sequence). CDR3 length: 15 amino acids. Study-wide findings and caveats: The analysis here could not establish whether HLA type shapes TCRB rearrangement.

Sequenced material consisted of expressed TCRB transcripts (all of the isolated RNA was reverse transcribed). Assay used: immunoSEQ multiplex PCR; TCRdb lists only in-frame clones, some missing. The sample comprises hundreds of thousands of clones, approximately 31% of which are singletons, and about 0.065% rests with the top ten. Donors underwent one heparinised blood draw, approximately 120 mL on average. Central memory, naive, regulatory and stem cell-like memory CD4+ cells were sorted by CD45RO/CCR7/CD25/CD127/CD95/CD27. The V and J genes are TRBV27 and TRBJ2-6; D not resolved. The sequence was collected from a man in his late teens or twenties in good health. Source material: naive CD4+ T cells from blood. The CDR3 region is CASSPLPSGANVLTF. In DNA form, the CDR3 reads TGTGCCAGCAGTCCTCTCCCCTCTGGGGCCAACGTCCTGACTTTC. Supplemented by reference TRBV27 and TRBJ2-6, the full variable domain reads EAQVTQNPRYLITVTGKKLTVTCSQNMNHEYMSWYRQDPGLGLRQIYYSMNVEVTDKGDVPEGYKVSRKEKRNFPLILESPSPNQTSLYFCASSPLPSGANVLTFGAGSRLTVL.